The 24 T cell receptor beta chains below come from one sample, sequenced in a study of T cell repertoires in cytomegalovirus infection. Antigens for these TCRs are unknown. Each CDR3 protein is one row after TCRdb ran MiXCR on the reads. The repertoire has about 160,000 distinct CDR3 sequences, less than 25% of them found once; the top ten carry 20% to 30%. This material consisted of CD8+ T cells from cultured PBMCs, taken from culture after CMV antigen stimulation. These receptors originate from a human donor in good health (CMV status not recorded). Some clones in this sample may be carry-over from other donors' samples.

V and J are TRBV7-9 and TRBJ2-7; 10 nucleotides agree with TRBD1. This CDR3 contains 15 residues. The ends lost 5 bases at V and 1 base at J; junction bases unmatched: 5. The germline V gene encodes CDR1 SEHNR and CDR2 FQNEAQ (reference sequence). The CDR3 sequence is CASSPPGQGSYEQYF. CDR3 DNA sequence: TGTGCCAGCAGCCCCCCGGGACAGGGGTCCTACGAGCAGTACTTC. Supplemented by reference TRBV7-9 and TRBJ2-7, the full variable domain reads DTGVSQNPRHKITKRGQNVTFRCDPISEHNRLYWYRQTLGQGPEFLTYFQNEAQLEKSRLLSDRFSAERPKGSFSTLEIQRTEQGDSAMYLCASSPPGQGSYEQYFGPGTRLTVT.

This clonotype was detected a few times. The chain joins TRBV4-1 to TRBJ2-4; 10 bases are shared with TRBD2. The V gene's germline CDR1 is MGHRA and CDR2 YSYEKL. Germline trimming cut 4 bases from V and 0 bases from J; bases unmatched to any gene: 12. This CDR3 has 19 amino acids. The CDR3, as DNA: TGCGCCAGCAGCCGGCATCCCTTAGCGGGGGGTGTAGCCAAAAACATTCAGTACTTC. This codes for CASSRHPLAGGVAKNIQYF.

The genes are TRBV4-1 and TRBJ1-4, with no clear D. Trimming took off 4 bases at V and 0 bases at J, with 12 bases between the two ends. The CDR3 runs 16 residues. CDR1 is MGHRA and CDR2 is YSYEKL in the germline V gene. The CDR3 is CASSPRRASTNEKLFF. The CDR3 coding sequence is TGCGCCAGCAGCCCCCGGAGGGCCTCAACTAATGAAAAACTGTTTTTT.

The chain carries TRBV9 and TRBJ1-2; 7 nucleotides align to TRBD1. This CDR3 contains 15 residues. Germline V gene data show CDR1 as SGDLS and CDR2 as YYNGEE. V trimming: 3 bases; J trimming: 1 base; junction bases outside the gene matches: 6. Here the CDR3 reads CASSEKQGYNYGYTF. The CDR3 DNA is TGTGCCAGCAGCGAAAAACAGGGGTATAACTATGGCTACACCTTC.

The chain carries TRBV4-2 and TRBJ2-3; TRBD2 matches 7 bases. V lost 0 bases and J lost 5; bases outside the gene matches: 11. Germline V gene sequence: CDR1 LGHNA, CDR2 YNFKEQ. The CDR3 is made up of 17 amino acids. The CDR3 protein is CASSQESFAGEEDTQYF. CDR3 bases: TGTGCCAGCAGCCAAGAGAGTTTCGCGGGGGAGGAAGATACGCAGTATTTT.

This chain connects TRBV7-8 to TRBJ1-5, with a possible D match to TRBD1 (5 bases). V lost 7 bases and J lost 3, with 16 bases in between. Germline V lookup: CDR1 SGHVS, CDR2 FQNEAQ. This CDR3 region has 15 residues. The CDR3 sequence: CASTLGEALNQPQHF. The CDR3 bases are TGTGCCAGCACCCTGGGGGAGGCCCTCAATCAGCCCCAGCATTTT.

This rearrangement joins TRBV27 to TRBJ1-5, with D maybe TRBD1 (6 bases). In germline, CDR1 is MNHEY, CDR2 SMNVEV (reference sequence). The CDR3 length is 14 residues. V lost 3 bases, J lost 4 bases, and 10 bases lay in between. In DNA form, the CDR3 reads TGTGCCAGCAGTTTTACCAGGGGTAATCAGCCCCAGCATTTT. This sequence encodes CASSFTRGNQPQHF.

In this sample, this clonotype turned up a few times. This chain connects TRBV6-5 to TRBJ2-1, with 9 nucleotides matching TRBD1. Trimming at V came to 5 bases and at J to 3 bases, leaving 5 bases not matched to a gene. The germline V gene has CDR1 MNHEY and CDR2 SVGAGI. The CDR3 runs to 15 residues. The CDR3 DNA reads as TGTGCCAGCAGTACCGGACAGGGGCTCTACAATGAGCAGTTCTTC. Amino acid sequence: CASSTGQGLYNEQFF.

This clonotype was counted between two and nine times. J is TRBJ2-1 and V is TRBV12-3 or TRBV12-4; TRBD2 is a possible D gene (6 bases). V shed 4 bases and J shed 9 bases, with 7 bases lying between them. CDR3 length equals 11 residues. CDR3: CASSSGGEQFF. The CDR3 nucleotides read TGTGCCAGCAGTTCCGGGGGTGAGCAGTTCTTC.

This chain links TRBV27 with TRBJ2-2, with D hard to call. CDR3 length: 15 amino acids. Germline V lookup: CDR1 MNHEY, CDR2 SMNVEV (reference sequence). V lost 5 bases and J lost 1, with 11 bases in between. The CDR3 DNA reads TGTGCCAGCAGTAAGTGGCAGAGGAACACCGGGGAGCTGTTTTTT. Its protein product is CASSKWQRNTGELFF.

In this sample, this clonotype turned up many times. The chain carries TRBV4-3 and TRBJ2-3; 8 bases agree with TRBD1. Trimming took 4 bases from V and 8 from J; bases not matched to a gene: 14. The CDR3 is 16 amino acids. Germline V gene lookup returns CDR1 LGHNA and CDR2 YSLEER. CDR3 DNA: TGCGCCAGCAGCCTTTTTGGGACAGGTCTGGAGGGTACGCAGTATTTT. Its translation is CASSLFGTGLEGTQYF.

This clonotype appeared a single time. This chain joins TRBV12-3 or TRBV12-4 and TRBJ1-2; no firm D call. Trimming took off 6 bases at V and 4 bases at J, with 21 bases between the two ends. The length of the CDR3 is 16 residues. CDR3 DNA: TGTGCCAGCAGCCCCGCGACCGCTACTCCTCTCTATGGCTACACCTTC. This encodes CASSPATATPLYGYTF.

This chain joins TRBV7-6 and TRBJ2-1, with TRBD2 as a possible D gene (6 bases). The germline V gene encodes CDR1 SGHVS and CDR2 FNYEAQ. V shed 1 base and J shed 3 bases, with 10 bases lying between them. There are 15 residues in the CDR3. The CDR3 protein is CASSLEPGGYNEQFF. CDR3 coding DNA: TGTGCCAGCAGCTTAGAGCCCGGGGGCTACAATGAGCAGTTCTTC.

This clonotype was observed a few times. The V and J genes are TRBV30 and TRBJ1-2, with D uncertain. This CDR3 contains 11 residues. V was cut by 4 bases and J by 3 bases, with 6 bases left in between. Germline CDR1 reads GTSNPN; CDR2 reads SVGIG (reference sequence). In DNA form, the CDR3 reads TGTGCCTGGAAGGACGACTATGGCTACACCTTC. It is translated as CAWKDDYGYTF.

On this clonotype itself: Because the CDR3 is missing its conserved closing phenylalanine or tryptophan, this is likely a read error. V gene TRBV7-6 combines with J gene TRBJ2-7; D is ambiguous. The CDR3 is made up of 13 amino acids. The V gene lost 2 bases and the J gene lost 3 bases, with 8 bases spanning the gap. Germline V gene data show CDR1 as SGHVS and CDR2 as FNYEAQ. The chain's CDR3 is CASSLNTLYEQYL. The CDR3 nucleotides are TGTGCCAGCAGCTTAAACACCCTCTACGAGCAGTACTTA.

V and J are TRBV7-2 and TRBJ2-4, with D possibly matching TRBD2 (6 bases). The CDR3 is made up of 15 amino acids. CDR1 is SGHTA, CDR2 FQGNSA, per germline. V gave up 4 bases and J gave up 13 bases, with 23 bases separating them. The CDR3 region is CASSSNGGTKNRQYF. CDR3 bases: TGTGCCAGCAGCTCGAACGGGGGAACCAAAAACAGGCAGTACTTC.

The chain has TRBV7-3 and TRBJ1-1, with D possibly being TRBD1 (6 bases). Trimming left V 4 bases short and J 0 bases short, with 12 bases between. This CDR3 has 15 amino acids. Germline V gives CDR1 SGHTA, CDR2 FQGTGA. CDR3 nucleotides: TGTGCCAGCAGCTCGGGGGGCGGGATGAACACTGAAGCTTTCTTT. Its protein is CASSSGGGMNTEAFF.

V and J are TRBV28 and TRBJ2-1, with a possible D match to TRBD2 (5 bases). The germline CDR1 and CDR2 sequences are MDHEN and SYDVKM. V lost 6 bases, J lost 8 bases, and 20 bases lay in between. The CDR3 extends over 15 amino acids. This CDR3 reads CASSLRGPLGHEQFF. The CDR3 DNA follows: TGTGCCAGCAGCTTACGCGGGCCTTTGGGCCATGAGCAGTTCTTC.

CDR3 protein: CASTTTGLRGTEAFF. In DNA, the CDR3 is TGTGCCAGTACCACGACAGGGCTGCGTGGCACTGAAGCTTTCTTT. The V call is TRBV7-9, the J call TRBJ1-1; 7 nucleotides line up with TRBD1. The germline V gene has CDR1 SEHNR and CDR2 FQNEAQ (reference sequence). V lost 9 bases to trimming and J lost 4 bases; unmatched junction nucleotides: 14. The CDR3 loop spans 15 amino acids.

This clonotype was picked up a small number of times. The V gene is TRBV23-1, the J gene TRBJ2-7; 9 bases fit TRBD1. TRBV23-1 is designated an ORF whose function remains uncertain. This CDR3 has 16 residues. The ends lost 3 bases at V and 1 base at J; junction bases unmatched: 7. CDR3 coding DNA: TGCGCCAGCAGTCATCCATCGGGACAGGGTTCCTACGAGCAGTACTTC. Its protein product is CASSHPSGQGSYEQYF.

The chain joins TRBV7-2 to TRBJ1-3; D possibly corresponds to TRBD1 (5 bases). In germline, CDR1 is SGHTA, CDR2 FQGNSA. V lost 6 bases and J 0 bases, leaving 12 bases between the germline ends. This CDR3 comprises 15 residues. CDR3 sequence (DNA): TGTGCCAGCAGGCGGGACGGTTTCTCTGGAAACACCATATATTTT. Amino acid sequence: CASRRDGFSGNTIYF. Together with reference TRBV7-2 and TRBJ1-3, the CDR3 gives the full variable domain: GAGVSQSPSNKVTEKGKDVELRCDPISGHTALYWYRQSLGQGLEFLIYFQGNSAPDKSGLPSDRFSAERTGGSVSTLTIQRTQQEDSAVYLCASRRDGFSGNTIYFGEGSWLTVV.

In this sample, this clonotype turned up many times. The chain links TRBV7-8 to TRBJ2-1, with TRBD2 matching 13 bases. Germline lookup yields CDR1 SGHVS and CDR2 FQNEAQ. This CDR3 has 17 residues. With V trimmed by 1 base and J by 7 bases, 7 bases remained unmatched. The CDR3 coding sequence is TGTGCCAGCAGCTTAGGGAGACTAGCGGGGGGCGGAAATGAGCAGTTCTTC. Translated, it gives CASSLGRLAGGGNEQFF.

This clonotype was observed a handful of times. The V call is TRBV12-3 or TRBV12-4, the J call TRBJ2-1, with TRBD2 matching 12 bases. The CDR3 is made up of 16 amino acids. Trimming removed 5 bases from V and 2 bases from J; junction bases left unmatched: 4. This CDR3 reads CASSLGLAGTYNEQFF. CDR3 sequence (DNA): TGTGCCAGCAGTCTTGGACTAGCGGGGACCTACAATGAGCAGTTCTTC.

The gene calls are TRBV12-5 and TRBJ1-2; D is unresolved. Germline-derived CDR1 and CDR2 are LGHNT and FRNRAP. The V and J ends lost 1 base and 6 bases respectively, with 6 bases between them. This CDR3 is 12 amino acids long. The DNA of the CDR3 is TGTGCTAGTGGTTTGGGACTCGATGGCTACACCTTC. Translated, it gives CASGLGLDGYTF.